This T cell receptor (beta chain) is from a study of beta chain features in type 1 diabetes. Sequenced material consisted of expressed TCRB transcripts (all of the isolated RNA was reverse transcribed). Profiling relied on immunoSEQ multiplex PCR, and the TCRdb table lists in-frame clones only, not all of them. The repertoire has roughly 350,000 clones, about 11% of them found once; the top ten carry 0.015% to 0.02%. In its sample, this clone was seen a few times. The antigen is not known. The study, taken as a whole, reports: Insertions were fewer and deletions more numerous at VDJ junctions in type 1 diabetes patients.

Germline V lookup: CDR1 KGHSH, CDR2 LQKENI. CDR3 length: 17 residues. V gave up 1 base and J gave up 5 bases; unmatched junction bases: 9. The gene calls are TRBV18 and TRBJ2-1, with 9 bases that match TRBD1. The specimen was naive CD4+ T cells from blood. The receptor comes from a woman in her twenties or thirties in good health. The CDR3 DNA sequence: TGTGCCAGCTCACCACTTTCCCCGGGACAGGGTAACAATGAGCAGTTCTTC. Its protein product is CASSPLSPGQGNNEQFF. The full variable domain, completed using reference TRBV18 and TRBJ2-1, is NAGVMQNPRHLVRRRGQEARLRCSPMKGHSHVYWYRQLPEEGLKFMVYLQKENIIDESGMPKERFSAEFPKEGPSILRIQQVVRGDSAAYFCASSPLSPGQGNNEQFFGPGTRLTVL.